The 28 T cell receptor beta chains reported below all come from one sample, sequenced in a study of blood T cell repertoires in COVID-19. Generated by immunoSEQ multiplex PCR, the TCRdb table keeps only in-frame clones and is missing some. Of approximately 80,000 clones listed, about 85% are singletons. The sequenced material came from peripheral blood. The source is a woman aged 70-85 years with acute or convalescent COVID-19.

The gene calls are TRBV2 and TRBJ2-3; 7 bases line up with TRBD1. CDR1 is SNHLY, CDR2 FYNNEI, per germline. Germline trimming cut 7 bases from V and 2 bases from J; bases unmatched to any gene: 9. The CDR3 runs 15 residues. The CDR3 loop is CASTDDRASTDTQYF. In DNA form, the CDR3 reads TGTGCCAGCACCGACGACAGGGCCTCCACAGATACGCAGTATTTT.

The V call is TRBV10-3, the J call TRBJ2-3; 9 positions match TRBD2. CDR1 is ENHRY, CDR2 SYGVKD, per germline. The junction had 5 bases not matched to a gene; V was cut back by 6 bases and J by 1 base. The CDR3 sequence is 15 residues long. CDR3 sequence reads: CAIRGAGGRTDTQYF. The CDR3 DNA reads as TGTGCCATCAGAGGAGCGGGGGGCCGCACAGATACGCAGTATTTT.

The V gene is TRBV10-3, the J gene TRBJ2-3, with D possibly matching TRBD1 (5 bases). This CDR3 region has 17 residues. The germline V gene encodes CDR1 ENHRY and CDR2 SYGVKD. Trimming stripped 4 bases from V and 3 bases from J, with 20 bases between. The CDR3 DNA is TGTGCCATCAGTGTAAAGATCGACAGTATCACTACAGATACGCAGTATTTT. This sequence encodes CAISVKIDSITTDTQYF.

This chain links TRBV18 with TRBJ2-5; 9 nucleotides agree with TRBD2. CDR1 and CDR2 from the germline V gene are KGHSH and LQKENI. The junction had 4 bases not matched to a gene; V was cut back by 6 bases and J by 2 bases. CDR3 length equals 14 residues. The CDR3 region has the DNA TGTGCCAGCTCTAGCGGGGGCCTACAAGAGACCCAGTACTTC. Translating gives CASSSGGLQETQYF.

As regards this clone: Additional DNA sequences in this sample encode the identical CDR3. The chain recombines TRBV5-1 with TRBJ1-5, with D possibly being TRBD1 (5 bases). V shed 0 bases and J shed 7 bases, with 14 bases lying between them. The CDR3 covers 15 residues. Germline CDR1 SGHRS, CDR2 YFSETQ. CDR3 DNA sequence: TGCGCCAGCAGCTTGGCTCCGGGGGGAAACCAGCCCCAGCATTTT. Translated: CASSLAPGGNQPQHF. Supplemented by reference TRBV5-1 and TRBJ1-5, the full variable domain reads KAGVTQTPRYLIKTRGQQVTLSCSPISGHRSVSWYQQTPGQGLQFLFEYFSETQRNKGNFPGRFSGRQFSNSRSEMNVSTLELGDSALYLCASSLAPGGNQPQHFGDGTRLSIL.

This chain joins TRBV5-1 and TRBJ2-1; the match to TRBD1 covers 10 bases. The V gene end was trimmed by 3 bases and the J gene end by 10 bases; junction bases not matched to a gene: 13. Germline V lookup: CDR1 SGHRS, CDR2 YFSETQ. The CDR3 runs 16 residues. In nucleotides, the CDR3 is TGCGCCAGCAGCTCCCCGGGACAGGGGACCCTTGGGGAGCAGTTCTTC. It yields the protein CASSSPGQGTLGEQFF.

This clone was picked up one time. The chain couples TRBV2 to TRBJ1-5; D gene ambiguous. The germline V gene encodes CDR1 SNHLY and CDR2 FYNNEI. V lost 6 bases to trimming and J lost 0 bases, with 9 bases between them. This CDR3 comprises 14 residues. This CDR3 is CASSEIDSNQPQHF. DNA for the CDR3: TGTGCCAGCAGCGAGATAGATAGCAATCAGCCCCAGCATTTT.

The rearrangement joins TRBV4-1 to TRBJ1-1, with a possible D match to TRBD1 (5 bases). The ends were cut back, 0 bases at V and 3 bases at J, with 14 bases in the middle. The CDR3 has 16 residues. In germline, CDR1 is MGHRA, CDR2 YSYEKL. DNA for the CDR3: TGCGCCAGCAGCCAAGAAGGAGGGACTGGATACACTGAAGCTTTCTTT. Translated, it gives CASSQEGGTGYTEAFF.

The rearrangement links TRBV18 to TRBJ1-2; 8 bases agree with TRBD1. CDR1 and CDR2 from the germline V gene are KGHSH and LQKENI. J was trimmed by 8 bases and V by 3 bases; bases with no gene match: 8. The CDR3 totals 14 residues. Here the CDR3 reads CASSPNDRGRGYTF. CDR3 bases: TGTGCCAGCTCACCGAACGACAGGGGAAGGGGCTACACCTTC.

The chain is built from TRBV5-1 and TRBJ2-5; TRBD1 aligns across 7 bases. Trimming removed 5 bases from V and 2 bases from J; junction bases left unmatched: 3. The CDR3 sequence is 13 residues long. Germline assignment: CDR1 SGHRS and CDR2 YFSETQ. In nucleotides, the CDR3 is TGCGCCAGCAGGGACAGGATTCAAGAGACCCAGTACTTC. This codes for CASRDRIQETQYF.

This chain uses TRBV15 with TRBJ2-5; tentatively, D is TRBD2 (6 bases). The V gene's germline CDR1 is LNHNV and CDR2 YYDKDF (reference sequence). Trimming took 7 bases from V and 3 from J, leaving 12 bases between them. This CDR3 comprises 13 residues. The CDR3 nucleotides are TGTGCCACCACCCTCTGGGGGGAAGAGACCCAGTACTTC. Its translation: CATTLWGEETQYF. The complete variable domain, with remaining parts taken from reference TRBV15 and TRBJ2-5, reads DAMVIQNPRYQVTQFGKPVTLSCSQTLNHNVMYWYQQKSSQAPKLLFHYYDKDFNNEADTPDNFQSRRPNTSFCFLDIRSPGLGDTAMYLCATTLWGEETQYFGPGTRLLVL.

The rearrangement uses TRBV7-3 and TRBJ1-1; 7 nucleotides agree with TRBD1. The V gene's germline CDR1 is SGHTA and CDR2 FQGTGA. The CDR3 sequence is 13 residues long. V lost 6 bases, J lost 1 base, and 2 bases stayed unmatched. This CDR3 is CASRGQPNTEAFF. CDR3 nucleotide sequence: TGTGCCAGCAGGGGACAGCCGAACACTGAAGCTTTCTTT.

The rearrangement links TRBV18 to TRBJ1-5; no clear D. CDR1 and CDR2 from the germline V gene are KGHSH and LQKENI. The CDR3 spans 13 residues. Trimming took off 3 bases at V and 7 bases at J, with 10 bases between the two ends. The CDR3 nucleotides read TGTGCCAGCTCACCGGGAGGAGCCCAGCCCCAGCATTTT. Translated, it gives CASSPGGAQPQHF.

CDR3 bases: TGTGCCAGCAGTGGACAGCCCAATCAGCCCCAGCATTTT. This gives the protein CASSGQPNQPQHF. This chain joins TRBV2 and TRBJ1-5; maybe TRBD1 (5 bases). V gave up 4 bases and J gave up 3 bases, with 7 bases separating them. The CDR3 consists of 13 residues. Germline CDR1 and CDR2: SNHLY and FYNNEI.

The chain combines TRBV2 with TRBJ1-1; TRBD1 agrees at 10 bases. Germline lookup yields CDR1 SNHLY and CDR2 FYNNEI. With V trimmed by 2 bases and J by 5 bases, 5 bases remained unmatched. This CDR3 has 15 amino acids. The chain's CDR3 is CASSEFGQGVTEAFF. CDR3 sequence (DNA): TGTGCCAGCAGTGAATTCGGACAGGGGGTTACTGAAGCTTTCTTT.

The gene calls are TRBV18 and TRBJ2-1; 9 bases fit TRBD2. The CDR3 spans 14 residues. V was clipped by 4 bases and J by 5 bases; unmatched bases: 3. Germline V lookup: CDR1 KGHSH, CDR2 LQKENI. In DNA, the CDR3 is TGTGCCAGCTCACTAGCGGGGGCAAACAATGAGCAGTTCTTC. The encoded protein is CASSLAGANNEQFF.

The chain has TRBV7-8 and TRBJ1-5, with unresolved D. Germline CDR1 and CDR2: SGHVS and FQNEAQ. V shed 6 bases and J shed 10 bases, with 19 bases lying between them. This CDR3 is 14 amino acids long. The CDR3 here is CASSTTDRSFPQHF. DNA for the CDR3: TGTGCCAGCAGTACCACCGATCGGAGCTTCCCCCAGCATTTT. Drawing the rest from reference TRBV7-8 and TRBJ1-5, the complete variable domain is GAGVSQSPRYKVAKRGQDVALRCDPISGHVSLFWYQQALGQGPEFLTYFQNEAQLDKSGLPSDRFFAERPEGSVSTLKIQRTQQEDSAVYLCASSTTDRSFPQHFGDGTRLSIL.

This clone was seen just once. This chain joins TRBV28 and TRBJ1-2; D is possibly TRBD1 (5 bases). Germline-derived CDR1 and CDR2 are MDHEN and SYDVKM. Trimming cost V 1 base and J 3 bases, with 18 bases left between them. CDR3 length equals 17 residues. Here the CDR3 reads CASSLLYGAGSHYGYTF. The CDR3 DNA reads as TGTGCCAGCAGTTTATTATATGGGGCGGGGTCCCACTATGGCTACACCTTC.

The chain employs TRBV5-1 and TRBJ2-5, with 9 bases lining up with TRBD1. Trimming at V came to 4 bases and at J to 1 base, leaving 8 bases not matched to a gene. CDR1 and CDR2 (germline): SGHRS, YFSETQ. This CDR3 is built from 16 residues. The CDR3 protein is CASSGQPGQGQETQYF. CDR3 DNA sequence: TGCGCCAGCAGCGGACAACCGGGACAGGGCCAAGAGACCCAGTACTTC.

This chain links TRBV27 with TRBJ2-7; TRBD1 matches 11 bases. Germline V gene lookup returns CDR1 MNHEY and CDR2 SMNVEV (reference sequence). The length of the CDR3 is 15 residues. With V trimmed by 4 bases and J by 3 bases, 5 bases remained unmatched. This CDR3 reads CASSWGTGGNYEQYF. The CDR3 bases are TGTGCCAGCAGTTGGGGGACAGGGGGTAACTACGAGCAGTACTTC.

This chain uses TRBV6-5 with TRBJ1-2; D may be TRBD1 (6 bases). Germline CDR1 reads MNHEY; CDR2 reads SVGAGI. Trimming removed 5 bases from V and 5 bases from J, with 15 bases in between. The CDR3 runs to 14 residues. CDR3 sequence reads: CASSTYRVDYGYTF. For the CDR3, the DNA is TGTGCCAGCAGTACATACAGGGTAGATTATGGCTACACCTTC.

The rearrangement uses TRBV18 and TRBJ1-4; no clear D gene. Germline V CDR1 and CDR2: KGHSH, LQKENI. The V and J ends lost 2 bases and 5 bases respectively, with 6 bases between them. This CDR3 is 13 amino acids long. The CDR3 coding sequence is TGTGCCAGCTCACCAGAACTCAATGAAAAACTGTTTTTT. This encodes CASSPELNEKLFF. Together with reference TRBV18 and TRBJ1-4, the CDR3 gives the full variable domain: NAGVMQNPRHLVRRRGQEARLRCSPMKGHSHVYWYRQLPEEGLKFMVYLQKENIIDESGMPKERFSAEFPKEGPSILRIQQVVRGDSAAYFCASSPELNEKLFFGSGTQLSVL.

The V gene is TRBV7-9, the J gene TRBJ2-5, with TRBD1 matching 10 bases. This CDR3 spans 14 amino acids. Germline values: CDR1 SEHNR, CDR2 FQNEAQ (reference sequence). J gave up 5 bases and V 4 bases, and 4 bases lay outside the gene matches. The CDR3 protein is CASSYDRGQETQYF. DNA of the CDR3: TGTGCCAGCAGCTATGACAGGGGGCAGGAGACCCAGTACTTC.

The chain has TRBV27 and TRBJ1-2; D uncertain. This CDR3 is 14 amino acids long. Germline loops: CDR1 MNHEY, CDR2 SMNVEV (reference sequence). The V end lost 2 bases, the J end lost 2 bases, and 9 bases lay between the germline ends. The CDR3 nucleotides read TGTGCCAGCAGTTTAATGGGCAGCAACTATGGCTACACCTTC. It specifies CASSLMGSNYGYTF.

The J gene is TRBJ2-5, the V gene TRBV18; TRBD2 might be the D (6 bases). This CDR3 has 16 residues. The germline V and J ends were trimmed by 0 bases and 1 base, with 12 bases remaining between them. Germline assignment: CDR1 KGHSH and CDR2 LQKENI. DNA of the CDR3: TGTGCCAGCTCACCACCACGTCTCGGGGGCCAAGAGACCCAGTACTTC. Its translation: CASSPPRLGGQETQYF.

The chain joins TRBV28 to TRBJ1-5; TRBD1 aligns across 9 bases. The length of the CDR3 is 15 residues. With 8 bases clipped from V and 0 bases from J, the junction kept 5 bases outside the gene matches. Germline V CDR1 and CDR2: MDHEN, SYDVKM. The DNA of the CDR3 is TGTGCCAGCGTACGACAGGGGGATAGCAATCAGCCCCAGCATTTT. It translates to CASVRQGDSNQPQHF.

The chain carries TRBV5-1 and TRBJ2-3; 11 bases line up with TRBD2. The length of the CDR3 is 15 residues. V was clipped by 2 bases and J by 6 bases; unmatched bases: 5. The germline gives CDR1 SGHRS, CDR2 YFSETQ. CDR3 protein: CASSLLAGAPDTQYF. In DNA, the CDR3 is TGCGCCAGCAGCTTACTAGCGGGGGCCCCCGATACGCAGTATTTT.

The chain carries TRBV2 and TRBJ1-1; 11 nucleotides agree with TRBD1. V was clipped by 8 bases and J by 5 bases; unmatched bases: 1. CDR1 and CDR2 (germline): SNHLY, FYNNEI. The CDR3 sequence is 12 residues long. The CDR3 region has the DNA TGTGCCAGCCGGGACAGGGGGACTGAAGCTTTCTTT. It translates to CASRDRGTEAFF.